This TCR beta chain derives from a study of T cell clonotyping in hematopoietic cell transplantation (dated by TCRdb to the early 2020s). Notes on the research overall: Recipient samples taken before transplant were obtained following cytoreduction. A total of some 130 blood samples were collected in the study from 30 to 45 consecutive transplant recipients and their related donors. Patients were recruited between late 2015 and 2017 and followed until late 2020 or death. Results and caveats for the whole study, not just this receptor: A decrease in recipient TCR diversity was observed after transplant, and a progressive increase in pathologically expanded clonotypes was seen from day 30 to day 180. Just a small fraction of recipient repertoires overlapped with donor repertoires, and more than 95% appeared de novo at the given depth. The sample size was limited, and CD4 and CD8 repertoire contributions could not be separated because cells were not sorted. Inverse Simpson Index values from donors and from recipients before transplant predicted broader TCR repertoire diversity after transplant.

TCR beta CDR3 regions were amplified from genomic DNA with the immunoSEQ assay, a bias-controlled multiplex PCR using V- and J-specific primers. A second PCR step added a proprietary barcode and Illumina adapter sequences to the CDR3 amplicons. An Illumina MiSeq instrument was used for sequencing of the CDR3 libraries. Per the authors' processing: Export and quality control were performed with immunoSEQ Analyzer 3.0, and downstream analyses were performed with R Bioconductor and Immunarch. Repertoire metrics were calculated using only productive rearrangements within the normalized downsampled data set. In the normalized cohort, clonotypes with more than 5 templates were defined as pathologically expanded. The Inverse Simpson Index was used to measure repertoire diversity. To capture all clonotypes, the CMV-specificity analyses were run on the non-normalized data set. Entries here come from immuneACCESS through TCRdb and include only in-frame sequences with V and J called. Some clones fail to appear in such tables; in the studies checked, an unresolved V gene covers under half of the shortfall, and the cause of the remainder is unknown. Clone size and V and J calls were adopted from that table, with D and trimming inferred from the DNA. Recorded for this sample are approximately 26,000 clones; 85% to 95% of them occurred a single time. The top ten constitute approximately 2.1% of the sample.

A note on this clone: No cognate antigen has been identified for it. The input lacks base qualities; no much larger clone sits a single base away.

Taken with the paper, the label for time point translates to: recipient sample about 28 days before transplant, after cytoreduction. Recipient blood was collected about 28 days before transplant and at days 30, 100 and 180 after transplant. Nuclei Lysis Solution was used to extract genomic DNA from fresh or cryopreserved unfractionated peripheral blood mononuclear cells. Sequencing was performed on peripheral blood mononuclear cells, taken before stem cell transplant. The sequence was obtained from a man in his fifties or sixties with acute myeloid leukemia. Some clones in this sample may be carry-over from other donors' samples.

The CDR3 region reads CSAQRDTSYEQYF. The DNA reads as follows: TGCAGCGCCCAGAGGGATACTTCCTACGAGCAGTACTTC. The chain links TRBV29-1 with TRBJ2-7, and TRBD2 may be the D gene, going by 5 matching bases. Between the V and J ends, shortened by 7 bases and 1 base respectively, the junction contains 14 bases. Spanning cysteine to phenylalanine, the CDR3 consists of 13 amino acids. CDR3 DNA only is kept here, 39 bases in frame from base 1. CDR1 and CDR2 are drawn from the germline V gene: SQVTM, ANQGSEA.